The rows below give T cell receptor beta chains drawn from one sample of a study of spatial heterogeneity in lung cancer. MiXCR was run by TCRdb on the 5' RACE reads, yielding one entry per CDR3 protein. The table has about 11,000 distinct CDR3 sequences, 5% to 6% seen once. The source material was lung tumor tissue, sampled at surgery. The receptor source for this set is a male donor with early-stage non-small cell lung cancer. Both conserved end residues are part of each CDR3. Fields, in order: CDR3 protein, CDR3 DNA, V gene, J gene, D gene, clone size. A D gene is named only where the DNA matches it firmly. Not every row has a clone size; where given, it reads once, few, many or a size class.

CDR3 protein: CASSLNRGLDYGYTF
CDR3 DNA: TGTGCCAGCAGCTTAAACAGGGGATTAGACTATGGCTACACCTTC
V gene: TRBV7-8
J gene: TRBJ1-2
D gene: TRBD1
clone size: many

CDR3 protein: CASSLMTGNNQPQHF
CDR3 DNA: TGTGCCAGCAGTTTAATGACAGGGAACAATCAGCCCCAGCATTTT
V gene: TRBV12-3/TRBV12-4
J gene: TRBJ1-5
D gene: TRBD1
clone size: many

CDR3 protein: CASSTLLAGGGTDTQYF
CDR3 DNA: TGTGCCAGCAGTACCCTACTAGCGGGAGGAGGAACAGATACGCAGTATTTT
V gene: TRBV28
J gene: TRBJ2-3
D gene: TRBD2
clone size: many

CDR3 protein: CSAITSGSVYEQYF
CDR3 DNA: TGCAGTGCCATTACTAGCGGGAGCGTATACGAGCAGTACTTC
V gene: TRBV20-1
J gene: TRBJ2-7
D gene: TRBD2
clone size: few

CDR3 protein: CSAPKRRSGGYGYTF
CDR3 DNA: TGCAGTGCTCCCAAGAGGAGATCAGGGGGGTACGGCTACACCTTC
V gene: TRBV20-1
J gene: TRBJ1-2
D gene: TRBD1
clone size: many

CDR3 protein: CASSEFYEQYF
CDR3 DNA: TGTGCCAGCAGTGAATTTTACGAGCAGTACTTC
V gene: TRBV25-1
J gene: TRBJ2-7
D gene: .
clone size: .

CDR3 protein: CSARSGTSVTPGETQYF
CDR3 DNA: TGCAGTGCTAGGTCCGGGACTAGCGTTACCCCAGGGGAGACCCAGTACTTC
V gene: TRBV20-1
J gene: TRBJ2-5
D gene: TRBD2
clone size: .

CDR3 protein: CSHTGGGITDTQYF
CDR3 DNA: TGCAGCCACACCGGAGGGGGGATTACAGATACGCAGTATTTT
V gene: TRBV29-1
J gene: TRBJ2-3
D gene: .
clone size: medium-sized

CDR3 protein: CASSAGLAGGSYNEQFF
CDR3 DNA: TGTGCCAGCAGCGCTGGACTAGCGGGAGGCTCCTACAATGAGCAGTTCTTC
V gene: TRBV9
J gene: TRBJ2-1
D gene: TRBD2
clone size: many

CDR3 protein: CASSGGNSPLHF
CDR3 DNA: TGTGCCAGCAGTGGAGGTAATTCACCCCTCCACTTT
V gene: TRBV28
J gene: TRBJ1-6
D gene: .
clone size: medium-sized

CDR3 protein: CASSWGWGQPQHF
CDR3 DNA: TGTGCCAGCAGTTGGGGATGGGGTCAGCCCCAGCATTTT
V gene: TRBV27
J gene: TRBJ1-5
D gene: .
clone size: many

CDR3 protein: CASSASALGYTF
CDR3 DNA: TGTGCCAGCAGCGCATCAGCGCTTGGCTACACCTTC
V gene: TRBV9
J gene: TRBJ1-2
D gene: .
clone size: medium-sized

CDR3 protein: CASSLVTALNYGYTF
CDR3 DNA: TGTGCCAGCAGCTTGGTTACAGCCCTTAACTATGGCTACACCTTC
V gene: TRBV7-2
J gene: TRBJ1-2
D gene: .
clone size: few

CDR3 protein: CASSLGQTWNSPLHF
CDR3 DNA: TGTGCCAGCAGCTTGGGGCAGACCTGGAATTCACCCCTCCACTTT
V gene: TRBV5-6
J gene: TRBJ1-6
D gene: .
clone size: large

CDR3 protein: CASGSGRLETQYF
CDR3 DNA: TGTGCCAGCGGAAGCGGGAGGCTAGAGACCCAGTACTTC
V gene: TRBV3-1
J gene: TRBJ2-5
D gene: TRBD2
clone size: many

CDR3 protein: CASSLAVDTQYF
CDR3 DNA: TGTGCCAGCAGCTTAGCGGTAGATACGCAGTATTTT
V gene: TRBV7-8
J gene: TRBJ2-3
D gene: .
clone size: few

CDR3 protein: CASSGESGNEQFF
CDR3 DNA: TGCGCCAGCAGTGGGGAATCGGGCAATGAGCAGTTCTTC
V gene: TRBV5-1
J gene: TRBJ2-1
D gene: .
clone size: few

CDR3 protein: CAISGRIDNYGYTF
CDR3 DNA: TGTGCCATCAGTGGCCGAATCGACAACTATGGCTACACCTTC
V gene: TRBV10-3
J gene: TRBJ1-2
D gene: .
clone size: few

CDR3 protein: CASTSIDRDFDGYTF
CDR3 DNA: TGTGCCAGCACCAGCATCGACAGGGACTTCGATGGCTACACCTTC
V gene: TRBV6-2/TRBV6-3
J gene: TRBJ1-2
D gene: TRBD1
clone size: medium-sized

CDR3 protein: CSAIARALDTDTQYF
CDR3 DNA: TGCAGTGCGATAGCTCGAGCCCTCGACACAGATACGCAGTATTTT
V gene: TRBV20-1
J gene: TRBJ2-3
D gene: .
clone size: many

CDR3 protein: CASSLRTAVNYGYTF
CDR3 DNA: TGTGCCAGCAGCTTAAGGACAGCTGTTAACTATGGCTACACCTTC
V gene: TRBV7-2
J gene: TRBJ1-2
D gene: .
clone size: few

CDR3 protein: CASSSTVGAAEKLFF
CDR3 DNA: TGTGCCAGCAGTTCCACGGTGGGGGCGGCAGAAAAACTGTTTTTT
V gene: TRBV28
J gene: TRBJ1-4
D gene: .
clone size: many

CDR3 protein: CASSLQAGARLDTQYF
CDR3 DNA: TGTGCCAGCAGCCTACAAGCGGGGGCACGCTTGGATACGCAGTATTTT
V gene: TRBV11-2
J gene: TRBJ2-3
D gene: TRBD2
clone size: many

CDR3 protein: CASRSAGAAANYGYTF
CDR3 DNA: TGTGCCAGCAGGAGCGCTGGGGCGGCAGCTAACTATGGCTACACCTTC
V gene: TRBV28
J gene: TRBJ1-2
D gene: .
clone size: many

CDR3 protein: CASSLGGSYTGELFF
CDR3 DNA: TGCGCCAGCAGCTTGGGCGGTTCATACACCGGGGAGCTGTTTTTT
V gene: TRBV5-1
J gene: TRBJ2-2
D gene: .
clone size: many

CDR3 protein: CASSLNGDRRSYFEKLFF
CDR3 DNA: TGTGCCAGCAGCTTAAACGGGGACAGGAGAAGTTATTTTGAAAAACTGTTTTTT
V gene: TRBV7-9
J gene: TRBJ1-4
D gene: TRBD1
clone size: .

CDR3 protein: CASSLTSGSSEQYF
CDR3 DNA: TGTGCCAGCAGTTTGACTAGCGGGAGCTCCGAGCAGTACTTC
V gene: TRBV27
J gene: TRBJ2-7
D gene: TRBD2
clone size: many

CDR3 protein: CATPAPMNTEAFF
CDR3 DNA: TGTGCCACTCCGGCCCCGATGAACACTGAAGCTTTCTTT
V gene: TRBV6-2/TRBV6-3
J gene: TRBJ1-1
D gene: .
clone size: few

CDR3 protein: CASSLRDSMYEQYF
CDR3 DNA: TGTGCCAGCTCGTTGCGGGACTCGATGTACGAGCAGTACTTC
V gene: TRBV2
J gene: TRBJ2-7
D gene: .
clone size: many

CDR3 protein: CASSLRGGSNEKLFF
CDR3 DNA: TGTGCCAGCAGCCTGAGGGGGGGCTCTAATGAAAAACTGTTTTTT
V gene: TRBV5-4
J gene: TRBJ1-4
D gene: .
clone size: medium-sized

CDR3 protein: CASSPGMGTRTGELFF
CDR3 DNA: TGTGCCAGCAGTCCGGGGATGGGGACCCGGACCGGGGAGCTGTTTTTT
V gene: TRBV12-3/TRBV12-4
J gene: TRBJ2-2
D gene: .
clone size: many

CDR3 protein: CASSLPGRNEQFF
CDR3 DNA: TGTGCCAGCAGTTTGCCCGGACGCAATGAGCAGTTCTTC
V gene: TRBV27
J gene: TRBJ2-1
D gene: .
clone size: many

CDR3 protein: CASSRGYEQYF
CDR3 DNA: TGTGCCAGCAGTCGGGGCTACGAGCAGTACTTC
V gene: TRBV2
J gene: TRBJ2-7
D gene: .
clone size: medium-sized

CDR3 protein: CASKKGPFQETQYF
CDR3 DNA: TGTGCCAGCAAAAAAGGACCTTTCCAAGAGACCCAGTACTTC
V gene: TRBV6-1
J gene: TRBJ2-5
D gene: .
clone size: many

CDR3 protein: CASRAPDLSDGSGNTIYF
CDR3 DNA: TGTGCCAGCCGGGCTCCGGACCTGAGCGACGGCTCTGGAAACACCATATATTTT
V gene: TRBV7-9
J gene: TRBJ1-3
D gene: .
clone size: many

CDR3 protein: CASEGLAGSLEQFF
CDR3 DNA: TGTGCCAGCGAAGGACTAGCGGGGTCTCTTGAGCAGTTCTTC
V gene: TRBV6-2/TRBV6-3
J gene: TRBJ2-1
D gene: TRBD2
clone size: many

CDR3 protein: CASYRVPYEQYF
CDR3 DNA: TGTGCCAGTTACAGGGTCCCCTACGAGCAGTACTTC
V gene: TRBV6-5
J gene: TRBJ2-7
D gene: .
clone size: many

CDR3 protein: CAISDDRGFRPQHF
CDR3 DNA: TGTGCCATCAGTGACGACAGGGGGTTTCGGCCCCAGCATTTT
V gene: TRBV10-3
J gene: TRBJ1-5
D gene: TRBD1
clone size: medium-sized

CDR3 protein: CSVARDPTDSETQYF
CDR3 DNA: TGCAGCGTTGCTCGGGACCCTACCGATTCAGAGACCCAGTACTTC
V gene: TRBV29-1
J gene: TRBJ2-5
D gene: .
clone size: many

CDR3 protein: CASSLRGGELFF
CDR3 DNA: TGTGCCAGCAGCTTGCGAGGCGGGGAGCTGTTTTTT
V gene: TRBV5-4
J gene: TRBJ2-2
D gene: .
clone size: medium-sized

CDR3 protein: CASSRVGTGYSPLHF
CDR3 DNA: TGTGCCAGCAGTCGGGTCGGGACAGGGTACTCACCCCTCCACTTT
V gene: TRBV28
J gene: TRBJ1-6
D gene: TRBD1
clone size: many

CDR3 protein: CASSLRGGMSANVLTF
CDR3 DNA: TGTGCCAGCAGTTTAAGGGGGGGTATGAGTGCCAACGTCCTGACTTTC
V gene: TRBV12-3/TRBV12-4
J gene: TRBJ2-6
D gene: .
clone size: many

CDR3 protein: CASGGTSGGPQETQYF
CDR3 DNA: TGTGCTAGTGGGGGAACTAGCGGGGGGCCCCAAGAGACCCAGTACTTC
V gene: TRBV12-5
J gene: TRBJ2-5
D gene: TRBD2
clone size: many

CDR3 protein: CASSRTNNEQFF
CDR3 DNA: TGTGCCAGTAGTCGGACTAACAATGAGCAGTTCTTC
V gene: TRBV19
J gene: TRBJ2-1
D gene: .
clone size: medium-sized

CDR3 protein: CASSLQRDTEAFF
CDR3 DNA: TGTGCCAGCAGCTTACAAAGAGACACTGAAGCTTTCTTT
V gene: TRBV11-2
J gene: TRBJ1-1
D gene: .
clone size: many

CDR3 protein: CASSLMGQGTEAFF
CDR3 DNA: TGTGCCAGCAGCTTAATGGGACAGGGCACTGAAGCTTTCTTT
V gene: TRBV11-2
J gene: TRBJ1-1
D gene: TRBD1
clone size: few

CDR3 protein: CASSLQGTGEKLFF
CDR3 DNA: TGTGCCAGCAGCCTGCAAGGGACGGGTGAAAAACTGTTTTTT
V gene: TRBV6-5
J gene: TRBJ1-4
D gene: .
clone size: many

CDR3 protein: CASSSPTRGETQYF
CDR3 DNA: TGTGCCAGCAGTTCACCCACGCGAGGAGAGACCCAGTACTTC
V gene: TRBV28
J gene: TRBJ2-5
D gene: .
clone size: few

CDR3 protein: CASNPGPPGELFF
CDR3 DNA: TGCGCCAGCAACCCTGGGCCCCCCGGGGAGCTGTTTTTT
V gene: TRBV10-1
J gene: TRBJ2-2
D gene: .
clone size: many

CDR3 protein: CASSLVQGDTGELFF
CDR3 DNA: TGTGCCAGCAGCTTGGTCCAGGGGGACACCGGGGAGCTGTTTTTT
V gene: TRBV13
J gene: TRBJ2-2
D gene: TRBD1
clone size: many

CDR3 protein: CSVVGGITDTQYF
CDR3 DNA: TGCAGCGTTGTAGGGGGCATTACAGATACGCAGTATTTT
V gene: TRBV29-1
J gene: TRBJ2-3
D gene: TRBD1
clone size: many

CDR3 protein: CASSNPSSRASRDTQYF
CDR3 DNA: TGTGCCAGCAGCAACCCGTCTTCGAGGGCTAGCAGAGATACGCAGTATTTT
V gene: TRBV11-2
J gene: TRBJ2-3
D gene: .
clone size: medium-sized

CDR3 protein: CSARTGGRAEAFF
CDR3 DNA: TGCAGTGCAAGGACAGGGGGCAGGGCTGAAGCTTTCTTT
V gene: TRBV20-1
J gene: TRBJ1-1
D gene: TRBD1
clone size: medium-sized

CDR3 protein: CASSLALGRNDEQYF
CDR3 DNA: TGCGCCAGCAGCTTGGCCTTGGGGAGAAACGACGAGCAGTACTTC
V gene: TRBV5-1
J gene: TRBJ2-7
D gene: .
clone size: .

CDR3 protein: CASSSRQGTYEQYF
CDR3 DNA: TGTGCCAGCAGCTCTAGACAGGGTACCTACGAGCAGTACTTC
V gene: TRBV11-2
J gene: TRBJ2-7
D gene: TRBD1
clone size: many

CDR3 protein: CASSLHGINYGYTF
CDR3 DNA: TGTGCCAGCAGTTTACACGGGATTAACTATGGCTACACCTTC
V gene: TRBV28
J gene: TRBJ1-2
D gene: .
clone size: many

CDR3 protein: CASSRNTDTQYF
CDR3 DNA: TGTGCCAGCAGTCGAAACACAGATACGCAGTATTTT
V gene: TRBV6-2/TRBV6-3
J gene: TRBJ2-3
D gene: .
clone size: many

CDR3 protein: CSASDLGGSTEAFF
CDR3 DNA: TGCAGTGCTTCCGATTTAGGGGGGAGCACTGAAGCTTTCTTT
V gene: TRBV20-1
J gene: TRBJ1-1
D gene: .
clone size: many